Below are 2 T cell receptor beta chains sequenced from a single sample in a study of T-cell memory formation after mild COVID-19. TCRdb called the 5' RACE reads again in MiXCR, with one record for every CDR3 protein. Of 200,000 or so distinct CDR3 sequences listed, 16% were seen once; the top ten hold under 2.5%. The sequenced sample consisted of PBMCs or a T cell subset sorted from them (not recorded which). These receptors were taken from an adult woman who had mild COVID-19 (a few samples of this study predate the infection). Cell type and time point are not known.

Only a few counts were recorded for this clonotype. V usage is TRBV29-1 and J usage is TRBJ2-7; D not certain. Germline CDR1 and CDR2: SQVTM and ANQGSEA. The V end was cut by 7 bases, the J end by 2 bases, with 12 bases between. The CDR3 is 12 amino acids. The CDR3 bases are TGCAGCGCCCAGACTGATACCTACGAGCAGTACTTC. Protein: CSAQTDTYEQYF.

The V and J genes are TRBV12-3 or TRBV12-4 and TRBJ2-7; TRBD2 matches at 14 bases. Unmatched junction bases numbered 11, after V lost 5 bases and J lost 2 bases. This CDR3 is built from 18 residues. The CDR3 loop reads CASSPGTSGGTYPYEQYF. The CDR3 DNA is TGTGCCAGCAGTCCAGGGACTAGCGGGGGTACGTATCCCTACGAGCAGTACTTC.